This TCR beta chain was documented in a study of T cells in localized non-small cell lung cancer. Germline CDR1 is SEHNR and CDR2 is FQNEAQ (reference sequence). The CDR3 is 18 amino acids. Sequencing was performed with immunoSEQ multiplex PCR; in TCRdb, only in-frame clones are kept and a portion is missing. The repertoire has tens of thousands of clones, more than 70% of them found once; the top ten carry roughly 15%. This clone was detected only a few times. Its antigen is as yet unknown. The junction differs from germline at one of its ends, possibly a read error. Study-wide results and limits: Higher blood T cell density tracked longer overall survival.

The chain has TRBV7-9 and TRBJ2-6, with D possibly being TRBD1 (6 bases). The clonotype was recovered from a woman aged 35 to 70 with stage II squamous cell lung carcinoma. Sequenced here: PBMCs, sampled before any cancer treatment. The CDR3 DNA sequence: TGTGCCAGCAGCCACCGGGACAAGGGCTTCTCTGGCGCCAACGTCCTGACTTTC. Translated, it gives CASSHRDKGFSGANVLTF. Combining the CDR3 with reference TRBV7-9 and TRBJ2-6 gives the whole variable domain DTGVSQNPRHKITKRGQNVTFRCDPISEHNRLYWYRQTLGQGPEFLTYFQNEAQLEKSRLLSDRFSAERPKGSFSTLEIQRTEQGDSAMYLCASSHRDKGFSGANVLTFGAGSRLTVL.